These 7 T cell receptor beta chains came from one sample sequenced in a study of a mutant IDH1 vaccine in newly diagnosed glioma. This sample's time point: week 47, end of study. Each dose of the vaccine consisted of 300 ug of mutant IDH1 20-mer peptide, with topical imiquimod. This table comes from immunoSEQ multiplex PCR, and its TCRdb copy is limited to in-frame clones, with some not included. The sample has roughly 56,000 clones, 60% to 80% seen once. Their recognized antigens are unknown. Sequenced material: PBMCs, taken from a glioma patient whose treatment included an IDH1 peptide vaccine. The receptors shown here come from a man in his forties or fifties with glioma.

There are a few counts of this clone. The J gene is TRBJ1-5, the V gene TRBV30; D gene uncertain. The CDR3 extends over 13 amino acids. The V and J ends lost 0 bases and 3 bases respectively, with 6 bases between them. Germline-derived CDR1 and CDR2 are GTSNPN and SVGIG (reference sequence). DNA of the CDR3: TGTGCCTGGAGTGTGAAGGACAATCAGCCCCAGCATTTT. Its protein is CAWSVKDNQPQHF.

J is TRBJ1-4 and V is TRBV4-2, with TRBD1 matching over 9 bases. V lost 4 bases and J lost 6; bases outside the gene matches: 6. The CDR3 loop spans 15 amino acids. Germline V gene sequence: CDR1 LGHNA, CDR2 YNFKEQ. This chain's CDR3 is CASSLPGQGDEKLFF. Here the CDR3 DNA reads TGTGCCAGCAGCCTACCGGGACAGGGAGATGAAAAACTGTTTTTT.

CDR3 bases: TGTGCCACCAGCAGGGCCCCCGGGACGGTGTACGAGCAGTACTTC. Protein product: CATSRAPGTVYEQYF. The chain recombines TRBV15 with TRBJ2-7, with D tentatively TRBD1 or TRBD2 (5 bases each). V shed 3 bases and J shed 4 bases, with 16 bases lying between them. CDR3 size: 15 residues. The germline V gene encodes CDR1 LNHNV and CDR2 YYDKDF (reference sequence). Supplemented by reference TRBV15 and TRBJ2-7, the full variable domain reads DAMVIQNPRYQVTQFGKPVTLSCSQTLNHNVMYWYQQKSSQAPKLLFHYYDKDFNNEADTPDNFQSRRPNTSFCFLDIRSPGLGDTAMYLCATSRAPGTVYEQYFGPGTRLTVT.

The table lists this clone with a count of one. The chain uses TRBV19 and TRBJ1-1, with TRBD1 as a possible D gene (5 bases). V was cut by 6 bases and J by 1 base, with 9 bases left in between. Germline V lookup: CDR1 LNHDA, CDR2 SQIVND (reference sequence). This CDR3 comprises 13 residues. The chain's CDR3 is CASRKGSNTEAFF. In DNA, the CDR3 is TGTGCCAGTAGGAAGGGGTCGAACACTGAAGCTTTCTTT. The complete variable domain, with remaining parts taken from reference TRBV19 and TRBJ1-1, reads DGGITQSPKYLFRKEGQNVTLSCEQNLNHDAMYWYRQDPGQGLRLIYYSQIVNDFQKGDIAEGYSVSREKKESFPLTVTSAQKNPTAFYLCASRKGSNTEAFFGQGTRLTVV.

The genes are TRBV20-1 and TRBJ2-7; tentatively, D is TRBD2 (6 bases). The CDR3 totals 11 residues. Trimming took off 3 bases at V and 6 bases at J, with 9 bases between the two ends. Per the germline V gene, CDR1 is DFQATT and CDR2 is SNEGSKA (reference sequence). DNA of the CDR3: TGCAGTGCTAGTCATAGCGGCGAGCAGTACTTC. It yields the protein CSASHSGEQYF.

V and J are TRBV5-1 and TRBJ1-2; the match to TRBD1 covers 8 bases. This CDR3 has 14 residues. CDR1 and CDR2 from the germline V gene are SGHRS and YFSETQ. The J segment lost 2 bases and the V segment lost 4 bases, leaving 4 bases of the junction unmatched. The CDR3 sequence: CASSTGQENYGYTF. The CDR3 coding sequence is TGCGCCAGCAGCACGGGACAGGAGAACTATGGCTACACCTTC.

The V and J genes are TRBV6-1 and TRBJ1-2; a weak D match, TRBD1 (6 bases). The CDR3 consists of 13 residues. Germline-derived CDR1 and CDR2 are MNHNS and SASEGT. Deletions cut 2 bases from V and 3 bases from J, with 7 bases between. The CDR3 here is CASSEPGDYGYTF. The CDR3 DNA reads as TGTGCCAGCAGTGAACCAGGGGACTATGGCTACACCTTC.